This T cell receptor beta chain was captured by sequencing in a study of CD8+CD57+ T cells in acquired aplastic anemia. Study background: Quantities of DNA derived from sorted CD4+ and CD8+ cells averaged approximately 3 ug.

The patients chosen for sequencing had shown expansion of CD8+CD57+ cells (detected by flow cytometry). Each of the patients presented with severe acquired aplastic anemia. The template for TCR beta VDJ and CDR3 sequence profiling was genomic DNA. TCRdb re-called the reads with MiXCR, one entry per CDR3 protein. The sample includes roughly 280,000 distinct CDR3 sequences, roughly 61% of them seen just once. Germline V gene lookup returns CDR1 SGHNT and CDR2 YYREEE (reference sequence). V was cut by 7 bases and J by 5 bases, with 15 bases left in between. CDR3 length equals 13 residues. The sequencing sample was made of sorted CD4+, CD8+, or CD8+CD57+ T cells (not recorded which) from PBMCs. The chain uses TRBV5-4 and TRBJ1-1; D call uncertain. The clonotype comes from a human donor with aplastic anemia. Written as DNA, the CDR3 is TGTGCCAGCGGCTCCCGGGCTCAAACTGAAGCTTTCTTT. Protein: CASGSRAQTEAFF.